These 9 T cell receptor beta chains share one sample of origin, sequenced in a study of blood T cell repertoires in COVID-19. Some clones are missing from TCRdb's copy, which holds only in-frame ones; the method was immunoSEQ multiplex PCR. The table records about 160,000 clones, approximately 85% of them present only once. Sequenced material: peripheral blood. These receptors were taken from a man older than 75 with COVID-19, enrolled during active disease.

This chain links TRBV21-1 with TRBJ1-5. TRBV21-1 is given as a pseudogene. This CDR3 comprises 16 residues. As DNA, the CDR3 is TGTGCCAGCAGCAAAGAGTACGGAGCTAGCAATCAGCCCCAGCATTTT. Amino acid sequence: CASSKEYGASNQPQHF.

Here the CDR3 reads CASSPDTSYGYTF. CDR3 DNA: TGTGCCAGCTCACCAGACACGAGCTATGGCTACACCTTC. This rearrangement joins TRBV18 to TRBJ1-2; D is unclear. The length of the CDR3 is 13 residues. V lost 2 bases and J 4 bases, leaving 8 bases between the germline ends. From germline, CDR1 is KGHSH and CDR2 LQKENI.

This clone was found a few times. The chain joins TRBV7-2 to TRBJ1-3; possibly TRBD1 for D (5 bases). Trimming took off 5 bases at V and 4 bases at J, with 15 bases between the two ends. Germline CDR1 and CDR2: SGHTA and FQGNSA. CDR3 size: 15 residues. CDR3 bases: TGTGCCAGCAGCCCTAACGGGGGGTTCGGAAACACCATATATTTT. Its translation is CASSPNGGFGNTIYF.

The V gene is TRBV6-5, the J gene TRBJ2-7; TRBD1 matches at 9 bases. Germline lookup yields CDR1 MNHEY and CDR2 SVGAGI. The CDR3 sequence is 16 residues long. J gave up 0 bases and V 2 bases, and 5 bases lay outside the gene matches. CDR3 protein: CASSYPTGGTSYEQYF. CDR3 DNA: TGTGCCAGCAGTTACCCAACAGGGGGCACCTCCTACGAGCAGTACTTC.

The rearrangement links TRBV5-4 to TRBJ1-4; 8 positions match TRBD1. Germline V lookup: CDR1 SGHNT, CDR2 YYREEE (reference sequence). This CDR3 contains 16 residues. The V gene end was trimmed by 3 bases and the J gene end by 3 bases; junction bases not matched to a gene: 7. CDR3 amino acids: CASSSGTGPPNEKLFF. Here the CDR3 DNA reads TGTGCCAGCAGCTCTGGGACAGGCCCTCCTAATGAAAAACTGTTTTTT.

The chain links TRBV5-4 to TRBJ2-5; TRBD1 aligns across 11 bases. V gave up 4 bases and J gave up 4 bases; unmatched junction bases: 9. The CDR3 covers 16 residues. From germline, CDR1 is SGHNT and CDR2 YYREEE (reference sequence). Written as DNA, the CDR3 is TGTGCCAGCAGCCCAGGGACAGGGGGGAGGGGAGAGACCCAGTACTTC. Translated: CASSPGTGGRGETQYF.

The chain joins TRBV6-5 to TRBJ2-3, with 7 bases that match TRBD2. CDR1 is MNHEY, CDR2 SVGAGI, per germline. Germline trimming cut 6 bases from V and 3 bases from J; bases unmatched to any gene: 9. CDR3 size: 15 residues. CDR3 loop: CASRRAGTGTDTQYF. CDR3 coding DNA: TGTGCCAGCAGGCGAGCGGGGACGGGGACAGATACGCAGTATTTT.

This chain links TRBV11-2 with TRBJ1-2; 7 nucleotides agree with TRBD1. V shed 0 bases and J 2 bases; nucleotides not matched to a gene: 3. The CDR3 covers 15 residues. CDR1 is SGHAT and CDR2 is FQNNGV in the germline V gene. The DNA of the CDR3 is TGTGCCAGCAGCTTAGATATGGGACAGAACTATGGCTACACCTTC. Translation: CASSLDMGQNYGYTF.

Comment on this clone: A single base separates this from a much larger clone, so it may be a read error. CDR3 nucleotide sequence: TGTGCCAGCAGCCCAGCCTATAATTCACCCCTCCACTTT. It yields the protein CASSPAYNSPLHF. The rearrangement joins TRBV4-2 to TRBJ1-6; no definite D call. In germline, CDR1 is LGHNA, CDR2 YNFKEQ. The CDR3 length is 13 residues. V lost 4 bases, J lost 2 bases, and 3 bases lay in between.